This T cell receptor beta chain originates from a study of T-cell reconstitution after alpha-beta-depleted transplantation in children. Unique molecular identifiers were incorporated during preparation of the TCRbeta library. One entry per CDR3 protein results from TCRdb running MiXCR on the PCR reads. Seen here are about 610,000 distinct CDR3 sequences, about 10% observed once, and the top ten hold 3.5% to 5%. This clonotype was counted many times. V dropped 8 bases and J dropped 0 bases, with 9 bases sitting between them. The CDR3 loop spans 13 amino acids. Germline lookup yields CDR1 KGHSH and CDR2 LQKENI.

The source was PBMCs from the stem cell graft donor, collected from the stem cell graft. V gene TRBV18 combines with J gene TRBJ2-3; D gene uncertain. The receptor was derived from a human donor who donated a stem cell graft to a child with acute myeloid leukemia. The CDR3 bases are TGTGCCAGCAGCCCTTTAAGCACAGATACGCAGTATTTT. Translated: CASSPLSTDTQYF.